This T cell receptor beta chain comes out of a study of cytomegalovirus exposure and HLA in healthy donors. General study results and limits: Productive rates of about 87% or about 30% were seen for most TCR beta V segments in an earlier analysis. Over 150 TCR beta chains were listed as cytomegalovirus-associated. Analysis performed later found over 15,000 TCR beta sequences associated with HLA alleles at 0.05 false discovery rate. Three CMV-associated chains proved CMV antigen-specific in vitro.

With 60 Vbeta and 13 Jbeta primers, the PCR was carried out. Data came from immunoSEQ multiplex PCR; TCRdb stores just in-frame clones and leaves some out. Among roughly 150,000 clones listed, around 73% were seen once. This CDR3 is built from 15 residues. Germline V gene data show CDR1 as SGHVS and CDR2 as FNYEAQ. Unmatched junction bases numbered 4, after V lost 2 bases and J lost 2 bases. Concerning this clone: Its target is unknown.

The specimen sequenced was PBMCs. The rearrangement links TRBV7-6 to TRBJ2-7, with TRBD1 matching 9 bases. This receptor was identified in a woman between 18 and 29 years old in good health and CMV-seropositive. CDR3 sequence reads: CASSLSGTGPYEQYF. Written as DNA, the CDR3 is TGTGCCAGCAGCTTATCCGGGACAGGGCCCTACGAGCAGTACTTC.